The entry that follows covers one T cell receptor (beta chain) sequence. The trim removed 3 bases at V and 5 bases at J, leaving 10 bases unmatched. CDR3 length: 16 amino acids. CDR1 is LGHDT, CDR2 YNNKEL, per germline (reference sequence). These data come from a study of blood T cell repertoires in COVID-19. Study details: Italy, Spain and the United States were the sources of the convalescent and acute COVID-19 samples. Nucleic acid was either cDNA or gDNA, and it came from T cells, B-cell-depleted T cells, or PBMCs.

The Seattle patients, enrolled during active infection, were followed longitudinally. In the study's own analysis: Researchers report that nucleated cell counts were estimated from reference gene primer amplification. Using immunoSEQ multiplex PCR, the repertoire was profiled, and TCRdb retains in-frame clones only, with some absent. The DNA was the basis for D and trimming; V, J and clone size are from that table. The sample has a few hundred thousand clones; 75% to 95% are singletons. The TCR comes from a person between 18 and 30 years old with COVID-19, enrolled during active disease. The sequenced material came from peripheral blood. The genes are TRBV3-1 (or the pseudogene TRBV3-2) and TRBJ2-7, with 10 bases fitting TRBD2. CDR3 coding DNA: TGTGCCAGCAGCCATCGAGGTTATAGCGGGAGGAACGAGCAGTACTTC. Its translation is CASSHRGYSGRNEQYF.